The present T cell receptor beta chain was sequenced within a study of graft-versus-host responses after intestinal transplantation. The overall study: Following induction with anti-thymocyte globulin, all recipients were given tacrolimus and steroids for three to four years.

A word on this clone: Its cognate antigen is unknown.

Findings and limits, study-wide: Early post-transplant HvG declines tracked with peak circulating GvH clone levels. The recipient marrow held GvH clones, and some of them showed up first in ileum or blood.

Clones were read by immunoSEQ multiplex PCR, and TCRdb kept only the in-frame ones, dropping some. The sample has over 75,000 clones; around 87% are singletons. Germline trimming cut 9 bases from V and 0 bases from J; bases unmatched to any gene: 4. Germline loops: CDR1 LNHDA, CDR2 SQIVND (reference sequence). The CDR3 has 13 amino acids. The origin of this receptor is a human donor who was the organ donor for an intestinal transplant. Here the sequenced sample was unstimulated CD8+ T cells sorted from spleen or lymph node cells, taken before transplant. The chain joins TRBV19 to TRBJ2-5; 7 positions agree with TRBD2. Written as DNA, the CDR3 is TGTGCCAGCCTGGGAGGGTACCAAGAGACCCAGTACTTC. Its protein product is CASLGGYQETQYF.